This T cell receptor beta chain comes out of a study of OX40 agonist ivuxolimab in advanced cancers. Study observations and caveats: Low normalized T-cell clonal expansion also characterized some of the nonresponders.

Germline V gives CDR1 LNHNV, CDR2 YYDKDF (reference sequence). The CDR3 sequence is 13 residues long. V lost 5 bases and J lost 5; bases outside the gene matches: 6. In regard to this clone: What it binds is not known.

Clones were sequenced by immunoSEQ multiplex PCR, and TCRdb holds only the in-frame ones, with some missing. Of tens of thousands of clones in the sample, roughly four fifths were seen once. The specimen was CD4+ or CD8+ T cells sorted from blood, collected in a trial of the OX40 agonist ivuxolimab. The sequence derives from an adult with an advanced solid tumor such as melanoma, head and neck, liver or kidney cancer. The V gene is TRBV15, the J gene TRBJ2-7, with 7 nucleotides matching TRBD2. In DNA, the CDR3 is TGTGCCACCAGCCCCAGACTAGCTAACGAGCAGTACTTC. This sequence encodes CATSPRLANEQYF.